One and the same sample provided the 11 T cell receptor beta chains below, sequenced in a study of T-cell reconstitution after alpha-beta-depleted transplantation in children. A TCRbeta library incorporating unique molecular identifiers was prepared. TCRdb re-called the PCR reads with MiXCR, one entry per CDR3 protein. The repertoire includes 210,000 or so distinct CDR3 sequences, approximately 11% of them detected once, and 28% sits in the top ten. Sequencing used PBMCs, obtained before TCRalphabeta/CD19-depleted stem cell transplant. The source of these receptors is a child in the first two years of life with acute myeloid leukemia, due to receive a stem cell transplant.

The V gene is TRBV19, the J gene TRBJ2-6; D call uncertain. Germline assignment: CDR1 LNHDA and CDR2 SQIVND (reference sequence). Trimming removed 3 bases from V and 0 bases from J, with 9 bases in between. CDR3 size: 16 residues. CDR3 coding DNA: TGTGCCAGTAGTATCGAGCACATCTCTGGGGCCAACGTCCTGACTTTC. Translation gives CASSIEHISGANVLTF. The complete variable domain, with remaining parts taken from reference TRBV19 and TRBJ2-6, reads DGGITQSPKYLFRKEGQNVTLSCEQNLNHDAMYWYRQDPGQGLRLIYYSQIVNDFQKGDIAEGYSVSREKKESFPLTVTSAQKNPTAFYLCASSIEHISGANVLTFGAGSRLTVL.

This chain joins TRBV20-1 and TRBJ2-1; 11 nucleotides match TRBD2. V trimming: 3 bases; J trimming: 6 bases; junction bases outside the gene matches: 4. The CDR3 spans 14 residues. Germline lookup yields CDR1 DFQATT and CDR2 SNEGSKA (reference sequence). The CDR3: CSASGTSGVNEQFF. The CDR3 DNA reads TGCAGTGCTAGTGGGACTAGCGGAGTCAATGAGCAGTTCTTC.

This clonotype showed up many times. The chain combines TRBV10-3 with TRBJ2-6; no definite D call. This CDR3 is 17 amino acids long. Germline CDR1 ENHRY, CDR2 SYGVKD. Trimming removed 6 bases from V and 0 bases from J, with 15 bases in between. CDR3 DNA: TGTGCCATCAGACCTCAAACCAGGACCTCTGGGGCCAACGTCCTGACTTTC. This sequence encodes CAIRPQTRTSGANVLTF.

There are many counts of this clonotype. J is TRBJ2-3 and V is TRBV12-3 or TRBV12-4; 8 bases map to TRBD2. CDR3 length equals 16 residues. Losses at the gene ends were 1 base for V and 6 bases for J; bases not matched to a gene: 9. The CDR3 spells CASSLGAGGRLDTQYF. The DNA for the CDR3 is TGTGCCAGCAGTTTAGGGGCGGGAGGCCGGTTGGATACGCAGTATTTT.

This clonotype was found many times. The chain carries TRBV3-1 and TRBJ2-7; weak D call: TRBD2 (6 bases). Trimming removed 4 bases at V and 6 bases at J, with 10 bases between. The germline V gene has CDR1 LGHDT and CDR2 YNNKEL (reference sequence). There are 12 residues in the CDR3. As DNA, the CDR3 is TGTGCCAGCAGCCGTAGCGGTTTCGAGCAGTACTTC. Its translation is CASSRSGFEQYF.

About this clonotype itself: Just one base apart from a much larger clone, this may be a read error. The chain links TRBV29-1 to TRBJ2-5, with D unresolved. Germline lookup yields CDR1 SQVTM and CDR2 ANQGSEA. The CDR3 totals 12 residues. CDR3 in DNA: TGCGGCGTTACCGACCCCCTGGAGACCCAGTACTTC. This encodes CGVTDPLETQYF.

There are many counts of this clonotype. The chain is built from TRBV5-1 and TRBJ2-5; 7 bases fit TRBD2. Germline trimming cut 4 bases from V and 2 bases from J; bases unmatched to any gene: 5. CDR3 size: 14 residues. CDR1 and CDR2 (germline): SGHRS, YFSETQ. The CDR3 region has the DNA TGCGCCAGCAGCCCCGGGGGACTACAAGAGACCCAGTACTTC. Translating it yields CASSPGGLQETQYF.

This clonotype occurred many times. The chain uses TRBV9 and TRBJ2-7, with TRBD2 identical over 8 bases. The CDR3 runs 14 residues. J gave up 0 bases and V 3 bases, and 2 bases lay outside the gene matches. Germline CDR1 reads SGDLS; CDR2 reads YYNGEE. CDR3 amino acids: CASSAGRASYEQYF. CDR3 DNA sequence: TGTGCCAGCAGCGCCGGGAGGGCCTCCTACGAGCAGTACTTC.

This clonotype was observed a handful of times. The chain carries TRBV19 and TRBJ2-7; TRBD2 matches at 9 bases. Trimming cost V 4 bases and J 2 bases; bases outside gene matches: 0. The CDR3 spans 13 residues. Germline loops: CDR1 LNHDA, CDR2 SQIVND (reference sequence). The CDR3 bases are TGTGCCAGTAGTAAGCGGGAGGCCTACGAGCAGTACTTC. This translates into CASSKREAYEQYF. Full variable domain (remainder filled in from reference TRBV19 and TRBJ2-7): DGGITQSPKYLFRKEGQNVTLSCEQNLNHDAMYWYRQDPGQGLRLIYYSQIVNDFQKGDIAEGYSVSREKKESFPLTVTSAQKNPTAFYLCASSKREAYEQYFGPGTRLTVT.

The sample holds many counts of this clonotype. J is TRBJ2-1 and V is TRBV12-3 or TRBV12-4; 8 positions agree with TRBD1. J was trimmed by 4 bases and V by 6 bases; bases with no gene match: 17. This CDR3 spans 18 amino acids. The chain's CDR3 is CASSLSLRTGRFYNEQFF. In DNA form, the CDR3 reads TGTGCCAGCAGCCTATCCCTCCGGACAGGGAGGTTTTACAATGAGCAGTTCTTC.

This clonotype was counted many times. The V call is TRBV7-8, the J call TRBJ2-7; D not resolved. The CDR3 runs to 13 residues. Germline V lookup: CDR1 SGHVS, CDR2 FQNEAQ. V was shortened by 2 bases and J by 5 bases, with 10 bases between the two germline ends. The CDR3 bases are TGTGCCAGCAGCTTACGTGTTAAGAACGAGCAGTACTTC. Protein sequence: CASSLRVKNEQYF.